A single T cell receptor beta chain is shown here with its context. The antigen remains unidentified. TCR cDNA, made by 5'RACE template switching, carried an added universal primer site and UMIs. MiXCR, applied by TCRdb to the 5' RACE reads, yields one record per CDR3 protein. The data contain about 400,000 distinct CDR3 sequences, 11% of them singletons. The sample belongs to a study of T cells after yellow fever vaccination. Findings of the study overall: Most clones from primary vaccination were detected again post-booster (just under 97% CD4, about 88% CD8). Researchers noted that a small share of clonotypes showed up in both CD4 and CD8 compartments. Secondary responses were weaker yet peaked faster, day 5 versus 15.

The CDR3 extends over 13 amino acids. The germline gives CDR1 MNHEY, CDR2 SVGEGT. Between the trimmed V and J ends, which lost 2 bases and 4 bases, there was a span of 9 bases. This rearrangement joins TRBV6-2 or TRBV6-3 to TRBJ2-7; no clear D. Specimen: PBMCs, collected on the day of the first yellow fever vaccination. This TCR was recovered from a man between 18 and 29 years old who received the YFV17D yellow fever vaccine. The CDR3 region is CASSYISRYEQYF. The CDR3 nucleotides read TGTGCCAGCAGTTACATTTCTCGATACGAGCAGTACTTC.